A selection of T cell receptor beta chains follows, all from one sample in a study of blood T cell repertoires in COVID-19. The protocol was immunoSEQ multiplex PCR, while the TCRdb copy is restricted to in-frame clones and leaves out a portion. Of roughly 200,000 clones listed, 81% are singletons. The material sequenced was peripheral blood. These receptors all come from a woman aged 35 to 49 with COVID-19, enrolled during active disease. Each CDR3 is given without its conserved first and last residue.

>TRBJ2-1|TRBV5-6
ASSWTEFNEQF
>TRBJ2-5|TRBV7-8
ASSPQETQY
>TRBJ2-7|TRBV5-1
ASSLEQSSYEQY
>TRBJ2-1|TRBV18
ASSLLRMDEQF
>TRBJ2-1|TRBV5-1
ASSLGLAFNEQF
>TRBJ1-5|TRBV5-5
ASSLEGHPGQPQH
>TRBJ1-5|TRBV28
ASSTIRFGQPQH
>TRBJ1-2|TRBV7-8
ASSSGFTNYGYT
>TRBJ2-2|TRBV7-6
ASSSPRLAGGGTGELF
>TRBJ1-3|TRBV29-1
SVEGTGTGNTIY
>TRBJ1-1|TRBV29-1
SVEQGRGAF
>TRBJ2-7|TRBV4-1
ASSHQTSGSPYEQY
>TRBJ2-2|TRBV19
ASSSRTGELF
>TRBJ1-3|TRBV6-4
ASSGEGGSGAGNTIY
>TRBJ1-1|TRBV27
ASSKLTTGTNTEAF
>TRBJ1-4|TRBV29-1
SVVLETGFNEKLF
>TRBJ1-5|TRBV19
ASSIQGAGQPQH
>TRBJ2-3|TRBV6-6
ASSYSGKSTDTQY
>TRBJ1-4|TRBV28
ASSPLGGPTTNEKLF
>TRBJ2-2|TRBV13
ASRTDRFGAGELF
>TRBJ2-3|TRBV9
ASSAREGVMSDTQY
>TRBJ2-7|TRBV11-2
ASSFSRTSGYYEQY
>TRBJ2-7|TRBV27
ASSLGTNYEQY
>TRBJ1-1|TRBV7-8
ASSLDRTMNTEAF
>TRBJ1-1|TRBV5-5
ASSSGGTEAF
>TRBJ2-5|TRBV5-5
ASSLGAGGAVETQY
>TRBJ2-1|TRBV11-3
ASSQNSGRHNEQF